Sequencing of this T cell receptor beta chain was carried out in a study of shared clonotypes between healthy human individuals. Study-level findings and limits: The diversity represented, both genetic and in exposure history, was limited by few donors.

CD45RO-negative, CCR7-positively selected cells formed the naive CD8 fraction, excluding terminally differentiated effector memory CD45RA+ cells. Note on this clone: Its antigen is not known.

Repertoires were generated with immunoSEQ multiplex PCR, while TCRdb's copy carries only in-frame clones and drops some. This table has some 740,000 clones, 85% to 95% appearing once. CDR1 is SEHNR and CDR2 is FQNEAQ in the germline V gene (reference sequence). This CDR3 region has 17 residues. V was trimmed by 5 bases and J by 0 bases, leaving 18 bases between them. The J gene is TRBJ2-3, the V gene TRBV7-9; perhaps TRBD2 as D (7 bases). This clonotype originated in a man younger than 40 in good health. The sample consisted of naive CD8+ T cells sorted from blood. The DNA for the CDR3 is TGTGCCAGCAGCCCAAGGGGGGAGGGGCCTAGCACAGATACGCAGTATTTT. This translates into CASSPRGEGPSTDTQYF.